This T cell receptor (beta chain) derives from a study of T cell changes during pregnancy in multiple sclerosis. V dropped 4 bases and J dropped 9; count of bases not matched to a gene: 12. This CDR3 region has 17 residues. Looked up from germline, CDR1 is SGHDT and CDR2 is YYEEEE. The table came from immunoSEQ multiplex PCR; TCRdb's copy has only in-frame clones and leaves some out. The data hold about 24,000 clones, with 70% to 90% observed a single time. The sample here was CD4+ T cells from peripheral blood mononuclear cells, taken in the second trimester of pregnancy. The chain has TRBV5-6 and TRBJ1-6; 11 positions agree with TRBD1. The clonotype originates from a female donor in good health, enrolled as a control in a pregnancy study. The CDR3 protein is CASSKRWTGGDGSPLHF. Written as DNA, the CDR3 is TGTGCCAGCAGCAAAAGATGGACAGGGGGCGACGGTTCACCCCTCCACTTT.